This T cell receptor beta chain stems from a study of blood T cells in healthy people across ages. A sample-barcoded 5' primer and a J-beta primer mix were used in a second PCR of roughly 6 to 11 cycles. Every molecule of cDNA carried a tag from a template-switch adaptor with 12 random nucleotides. One entry per CDR3 protein results from TCRdb running MiXCR on the 5' RACE reads. The data show over 750,000 distinct CDR3 sequences, 25% seen once. Donors were systemically healthy Caucasian individuals from Russia aged about 6 to 95 years. CDR1 and CDR2 (germline): SGHDT, YYEEEE. The ends lost 0 bases at V and 2 bases at J; junction bases unmatched: 9. The CDR3 is 17 residues long. This same sample was also taken into another study, of T cells of mothers and their children.

The TCR originated in a boy aged 5-17 years in good health. Material for sequencing was blood. This chain links TRBV5-6 with TRBJ2-3; 7 positions match TRBD2. The CDR3 region has the DNA TGTGCCAGCAGCTTGGTTCGGCGCGGGAGCTTCACAGATACGCAGTATTTT. Protein: CASSLVRRGSFTDTQYF.